This TCR beta chain originates from a study of shared clonotypes between healthy human individuals. As handled by the study authors: Filtering was not the same, since immunoSEQ gave junction-only sequences without quality scores. Method: immunoSEQ multiplex PCR; TCRdb's copy keeps in-frame clones and lacks some. For V, J and clone size, that table is used; D and trimming come from the DNA. The repertoire holds around 610,000 clones, with about 96% as singletons. This CDR3 contains 14 residues. Looked up from germline, CDR1 is SGHAT and CDR2 is FQNNGV. Deletions cut 0 bases from V and 3 bases from J, with 9 bases between. The naive CD8 subset, CD45RO-negative cells positively selected for CCR7, excluded terminally differentiated effector memory CD45RA+ cells.

The TCR was taken from a woman aged 25 to 39 in good health. Sequenced: naive CD8+ T cells sorted from blood. This chain joins TRBV11-2 and TRBJ2-7; unclear D gene. CDR3 sequence (DNA): TGTGCCAGCAGCTTAGAGGGGTTTGGCTACGAGCAGTACTTC. Encoded protein: CASSLEGFGYEQYF.